This T cell receptor (beta chain) originates from a study of T cell repertoires in cytomegalovirus infection. Study-level information: CMV infection and matching HLA type were both indicated by public TCR beta signatures.

TCRdb reprocessed the reads via MiXCR and lists one record per CDR3 protein. The sample yields roughly 600,000 distinct CDR3 sequences, approximately 24% seen once. Note on this clonotype: The antigen remains undetermined.

Findings and limits, study-wide: In two of eight donors, the top clonotype was HLA-C-restricted CMV-specific. The study identified carriers of CMV plus the relevant HLA from cumulative public TCR beta family frequency.

The sequence was collected from a human donor in good health (CMV status not recorded). Some clones in this sample may be carry-over from other donors' samples. Sequenced input: CD8+ T cells from PBMCs.

The CDR3, as DNA: TGTGCCAGCACGAGAGCCGGGACACGTCCAGATACGCAGTATTTT. As protein: CASTRAGTRPDTQYF. The chain has TRBV14 and TRBJ2-3; tentatively, D is TRBD1 (6 bases). The length of the CDR3 is 15 residues. CDR1 is SGHDN, CDR2 FVKESK, per germline. V was trimmed by 7 bases and J by 4 bases, leaving 18 bases between them. Together with reference TRBV14 and TRBJ2-3, the CDR3 gives the full variable domain: EAGVTQFPSHSVIEKGQTVTLRCDPISGHDNLYWYRRVMGKEIKFLLHFVKESKQDESGMPNNRFLAERTGGTYSTLKVQPAELEDSGVYFCASTRAGTRPDTQYFGPGTRLTVL.